One and the same sample provided the 13 T cell receptor beta chains below, sequenced in a study of blood T cell repertoires in COVID-19. Sequencing used immunoSEQ multiplex PCR; TCRdb keeps in-frame clones, though not all of them. The sample shows over 70,000 clones, approximately 76% of them seen only once. The sequencing sample was made of peripheral blood. Receptors originate from a man between 65 and 85 years old with active or convalescent COVID-19.

A few counts support this clone. The CDR3 DNA is TGTGCCACCACAGACCAGGGATCTGGGGCCAACGTCCTGACTTTC. It yields the protein CATTDQGSGANVLTF. This rearrangement joins TRBV10-3 to TRBJ2-6, with D tentatively TRBD1 (5 bases). The germline V gene encodes CDR1 ENHRY and CDR2 SYGVKD. The length of the CDR3 is 15 residues. V was shortened by 10 bases and J by 1 base, with 14 bases between the two germline ends.

This sequence joins TRBV24-1 and TRBJ2-7; the D gene is possibly TRBD2 (7 bases). Between the trimmed V and J ends, which lost 5 bases and 6 bases, there was a span of 22 bases. The length of the CDR3 is 16 residues. Germline V gene sequence: CDR1 KGHDR, CDR2 SFDVKD. The CDR3 DNA reads TGTGCCACCAGTGGGGCGACCGGGACGGGGGGCTCCGAGCAGTACTTC. This sequence encodes CATSGATGTGGSEQYF.

The chain carries TRBV6-5 and TRBJ1-5; D gene ambiguous. The CDR3 is made up of 15 amino acids. Germline V gives CDR1 MNHEY, CDR2 SVGAGI. V lost 4 bases, J lost 4 bases, and 14 bases lay in between. The chain's CDR3 is CASSSRSERNQPQHF. The CDR3 DNA is TGTGCCAGCAGTTCACGGAGTGAGAGGAATCAGCCCCAGCATTTT.

V and J are TRBV24-1 and TRBJ1-1; 8 bases fit TRBD1. Germline assignment: CDR1 KGHDR and CDR2 SFDVKD. The CDR3 is 14 amino acids. V dropped 7 bases and J dropped 1; count of bases not matched to a gene: 4. CDR3 nucleotide sequence: TGTGCCACCAGCAGGACAGGGCCGAACACTGAAGCTTTCTTT. It is translated as CATSRTGPNTEAFF.

Within the sample, this clone is medium-sized. The genes are TRBV6-5 and TRBJ1-4; D is unresolved. The CDR3 is 15 amino acids. The V end lost 7 bases, the J end lost 0 bases, and 12 bases lay between the germline ends. Germline CDR1 is MNHEY and CDR2 is SVGAGI. The CDR3 region is CASKVYFATNEKLFF. The CDR3 DNA reads as TGTGCCAGCAAAGTATACTTTGCAACTAATGAAAAACTGTTTTTT.

V is TRBV24-1 and J is TRBJ1-2; TRBD1 aligns across 8 bases. The junction had 16 bases not matched to a gene; V was cut back by 4 bases and J by 4 bases. Germline V gives CDR1 KGHDR, CDR2 SFDVKD. The CDR3 is made up of 18 amino acids. The CDR3 reads CATSDPGTGGEAGYGYTF. CDR3 in DNA: TGTGCCACCAGTGACCCCGGGACAGGTGGTGAAGCGGGCTATGGCTACACCTTC.

The chain recombines TRBV12-3 or TRBV12-4 with TRBJ2-7; D is ambiguous. Trimming removed 5 bases from V and 4 bases from J, with 12 bases in between. The CDR3 is 13 residues long. The CDR3, as DNA: TGTGCCAGCAGTATCAGACTGATTTACGAGCAGTACTTC. Translated, it gives CASSIRLIYEQYF.

CDR3 coding DNA: TGTGCCAGCAGCTTAGCCGGGATTGGGGAGCTGTTTTTT. Translating it yields CASSLAGIGELFF. The rearrangement links TRBV7-9 to TRBJ2-2; weak D call: TRBD2 (5 bases). CDR3 length: 13 residues. Per germline, CDR1 SEHNR and CDR2 FQNEAQ (reference sequence). The germline V and J ends were trimmed by 0 bases and 8 bases, with 7 bases remaining between them.

The genes are TRBV24-1 and TRBJ2-7; TRBD2 aligns across 10 bases. CDR1 and CDR2 (germline): KGHDR, SFDVKD. J lost 4 bases, V lost 6 bases, and 8 bases had no gene match. This CDR3 region has 15 residues. CDR3 DNA sequence: TGTGCCACCAGTAGCTGGACTAGCGGATCTTACGAGCAGTACTTC. Translated: CATSSWTSGSYEQYF.

This clone showed up just once. The CDR3 DNA sequence: TGCGCCAGCAGCCCGGGACAGAACTATGGCTACACCTTC. Its protein product is CASSPGQNYGYTF. V gene TRBV10-1 combines with J gene TRBJ1-2; 7 bases fit TRBD1. V was pared by 6 bases and J by 2 bases, with 3 bases of the junction left unmatched. The CDR3 loop spans 13 amino acids. The germline V gene encodes CDR1 WNHNN and CDR2 SYGVQD (reference sequence).

The V call is TRBV6-4, the J call TRBJ1-2; D is possibly TRBD1 (6 bases). This CDR3 has 14 residues. Germline-derived CDR1 and CDR2 are MRHNA and SNTAGT. Trimming shortened V by 5 bases and J by 8 bases, and 18 bases separated the two germline ends. The CDR3 sequence: CASSTGQSGSGYTF. The CDR3 DNA reads TGTGCCAGCAGTACGGGACAATCGGGGTCAGGCTACACCTTC.

The chain joins TRBV27 to TRBJ1-6; 7 nucleotides agree with TRBD1. Germline lookup yields CDR1 MNHEY and CDR2 SMNVEV (reference sequence). The CDR3 has 14 amino acids. V shed 8 bases and J 7 bases; nucleotides not matched to a gene: 8. The DNA of the CDR3 is TGTGCCAGCGGACGACAGGGCCCAAATTCACCCCTCCACTTT. Residues: CASGRQGPNSPLHF.

The rearrangement links TRBV2 to TRBJ1-1; D gene unclear. The CDR3 sequence is 17 residues long. V lost 6 bases and J 0 bases, leaving 20 bases between the germline ends. CDR1 and CDR2 (germline): SNHLY, FYNNEI. The CDR3 here is CASRRGLDVRMNTEAFF. The CDR3 DNA is TGTGCCAGCAGAAGAGGGTTAGACGTAAGAATGAACACTGAAGCTTTCTTT. The entire variable domain, with the rest obtained from reference TRBV2 and TRBJ1-1, is as follows: EPEVTQTPSHQVTQMGQEVILRCVPISNHLYFYWYRQILGQKVEFLVSFYNNEISEKSEIFDDQFSVERPDGSNFTLKIRSTKLEDSAMYFCASRRGLDVRMNTEAFFGQGTRLTVV.